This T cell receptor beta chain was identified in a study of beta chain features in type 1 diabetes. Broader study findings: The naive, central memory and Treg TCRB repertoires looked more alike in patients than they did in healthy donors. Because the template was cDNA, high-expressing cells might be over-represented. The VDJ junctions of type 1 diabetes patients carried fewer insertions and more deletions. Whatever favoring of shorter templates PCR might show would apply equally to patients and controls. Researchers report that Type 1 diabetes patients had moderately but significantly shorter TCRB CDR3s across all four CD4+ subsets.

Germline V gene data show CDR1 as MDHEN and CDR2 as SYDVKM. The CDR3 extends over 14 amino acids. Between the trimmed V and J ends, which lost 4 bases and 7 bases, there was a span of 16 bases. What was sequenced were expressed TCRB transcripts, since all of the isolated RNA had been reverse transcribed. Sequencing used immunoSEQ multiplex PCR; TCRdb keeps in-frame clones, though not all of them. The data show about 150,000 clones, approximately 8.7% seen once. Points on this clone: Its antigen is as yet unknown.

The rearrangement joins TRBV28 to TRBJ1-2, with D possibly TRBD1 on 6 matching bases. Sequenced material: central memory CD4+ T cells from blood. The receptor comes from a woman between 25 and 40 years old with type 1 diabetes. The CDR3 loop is CASSSNPGHLGYTF. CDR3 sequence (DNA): TGTGCCAGCAGTTCCAATCCGGGACATCTTGGCTACACCTTC.